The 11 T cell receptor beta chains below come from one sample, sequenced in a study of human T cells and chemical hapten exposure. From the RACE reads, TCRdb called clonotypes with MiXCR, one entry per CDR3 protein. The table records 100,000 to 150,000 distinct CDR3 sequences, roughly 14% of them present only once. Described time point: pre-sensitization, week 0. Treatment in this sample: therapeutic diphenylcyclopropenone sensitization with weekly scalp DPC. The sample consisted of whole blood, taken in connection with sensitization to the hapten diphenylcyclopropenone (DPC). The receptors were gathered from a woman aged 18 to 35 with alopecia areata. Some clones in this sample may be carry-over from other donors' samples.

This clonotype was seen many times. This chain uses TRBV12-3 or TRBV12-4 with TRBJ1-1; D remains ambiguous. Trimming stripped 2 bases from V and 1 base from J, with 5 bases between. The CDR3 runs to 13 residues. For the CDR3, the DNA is TGTGCCAGCAGTTTAAAGGAGAACACTGAAGCTTTCTTT. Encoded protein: CASSLKENTEAFF.

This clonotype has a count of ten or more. The CDR3 here is CSVEPIGTGLLAKNIQYF. The CDR3 DNA follows: TGCAGCGTTGAACCTATAGGGACAGGGCTACTAGCCAAAAACATTCAGTACTTC. The rearrangement joins TRBV29-1 to TRBJ2-4; 9 nucleotides line up with TRBD1. The CDR3 sequence is 18 residues long. Germline loops: CDR1 SQVTM, CDR2 ANQGSEA. With 2 bases clipped from V and 0 bases from J, the junction kept 11 bases outside the gene matches.

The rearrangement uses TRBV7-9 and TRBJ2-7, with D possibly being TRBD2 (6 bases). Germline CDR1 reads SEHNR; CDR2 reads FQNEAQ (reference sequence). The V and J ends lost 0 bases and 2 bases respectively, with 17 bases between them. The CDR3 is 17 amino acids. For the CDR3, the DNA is TGTGCCAGCAGCTTAGCTGTCGCGGGGCAGGGAGCCTACGAGCAGTACTTC. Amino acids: CASSLAVAGQGAYEQYF.

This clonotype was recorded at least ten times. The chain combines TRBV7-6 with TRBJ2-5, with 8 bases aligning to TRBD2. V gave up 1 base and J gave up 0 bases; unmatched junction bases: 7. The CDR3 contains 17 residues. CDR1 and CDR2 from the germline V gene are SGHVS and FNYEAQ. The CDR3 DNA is TGTGCCAGCAGCTTAGGGGTAGCGGGGAACTACCAAGAGACCCAGTACTTC. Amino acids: CASSLGVAGNYQETQYF.

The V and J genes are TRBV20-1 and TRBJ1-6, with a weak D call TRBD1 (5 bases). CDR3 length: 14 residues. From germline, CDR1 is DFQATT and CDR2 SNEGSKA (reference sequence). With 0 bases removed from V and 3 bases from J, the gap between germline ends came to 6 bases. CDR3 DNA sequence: TGCAGTGCTAGAGAAGGGGACTATAATTCACCCCTCCACTTT. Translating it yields CSAREGDYNSPLHF.

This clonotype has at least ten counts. In DNA form, the CDR3 reads TGTGCCACCTCCCGGGACAGGCGGTATTTTACTATGAACACTGAAGCTTTCTTT. Protein sequence: CATSRDRRYFTMNTEAFF. The rearrangement joins TRBV28 to TRBJ1-1; TRBD1 matches 8 bases. The ends lost 10 bases at V and 0 bases at J; junction bases unmatched: 19. The length of the CDR3 is 18 residues. In germline, CDR1 is MDHEN, CDR2 SYDVKM.

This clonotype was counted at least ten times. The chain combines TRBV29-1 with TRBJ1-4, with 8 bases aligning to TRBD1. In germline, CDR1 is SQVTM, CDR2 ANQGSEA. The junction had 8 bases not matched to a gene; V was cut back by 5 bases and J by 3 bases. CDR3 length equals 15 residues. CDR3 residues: CSVSGGNLSNEKLFF. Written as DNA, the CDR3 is TGCAGCGTTTCAGGGGGCAATTTGTCTAATGAAAAACTGTTTTTT.

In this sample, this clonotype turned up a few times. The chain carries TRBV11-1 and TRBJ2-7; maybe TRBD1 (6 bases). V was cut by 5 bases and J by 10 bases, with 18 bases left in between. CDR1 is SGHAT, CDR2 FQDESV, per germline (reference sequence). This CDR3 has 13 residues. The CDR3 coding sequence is TGTGCCAGCAGCCCCGGGCAGGGGTACTCTCAGTACTTC. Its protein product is CASSPGQGYSQYF.

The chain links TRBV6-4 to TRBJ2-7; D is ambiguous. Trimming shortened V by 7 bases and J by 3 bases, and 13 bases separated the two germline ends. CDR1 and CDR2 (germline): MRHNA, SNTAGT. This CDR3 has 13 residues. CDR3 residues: CASKRSPIYEQYF. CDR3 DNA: TGTGCCAGCAAGAGGTCTCCCATCTACGAGCAGTACTTC.

CDR3 in DNA: TGTGCCAGCAGCCCCCTCGGACAGGGGGCCTACAATGAGCAGTTCTTC. As protein: CASSPLGQGAYNEQFF. This chain links TRBV9 with TRBJ2-1; 10 nucleotides line up with TRBD1. The germline V gene has CDR1 SGDLS and CDR2 YYNGEE. This CDR3 contains 16 residues. Losses at the gene ends were 4 bases for V and 2 bases for J; bases not matched to a gene: 6.

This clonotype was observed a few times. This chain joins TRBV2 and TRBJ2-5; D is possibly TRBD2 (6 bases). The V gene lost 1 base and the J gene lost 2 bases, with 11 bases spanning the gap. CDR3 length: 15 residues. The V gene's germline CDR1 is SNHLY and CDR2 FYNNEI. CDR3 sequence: CASSEGRDLQETQYF. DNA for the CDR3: TGTGCCAGCAGTGAAGGGAGGGACCTACAAGAGACCCAGTACTTC.